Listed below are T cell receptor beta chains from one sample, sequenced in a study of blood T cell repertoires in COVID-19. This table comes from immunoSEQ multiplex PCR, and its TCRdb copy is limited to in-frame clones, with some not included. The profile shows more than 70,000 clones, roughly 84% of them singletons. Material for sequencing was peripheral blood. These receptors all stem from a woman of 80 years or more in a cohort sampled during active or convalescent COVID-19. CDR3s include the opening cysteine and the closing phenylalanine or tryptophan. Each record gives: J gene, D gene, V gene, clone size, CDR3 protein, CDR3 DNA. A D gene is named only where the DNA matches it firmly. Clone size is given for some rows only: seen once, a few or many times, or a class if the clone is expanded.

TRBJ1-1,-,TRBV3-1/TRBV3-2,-,CASSPSWGVNTEAFF,TGTGCCAGCAGCCCCTCCTGGGGCGTGAACACTGAAGCTTTCTTT
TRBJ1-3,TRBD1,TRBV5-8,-,CASSSKQGGGNTIYF,TGTGCCAGCAGCTCGAAACAGGGGGGTGGAAACACCATATATTTT
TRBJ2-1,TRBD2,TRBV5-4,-,CASSLAPSGDNEQFF,TGTGCCAGCAGCTTGGCGCCTAGCGGCGACAATGAGCAGTTCTTC
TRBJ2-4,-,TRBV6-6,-,CASSSTGTINIQYF,TGTGCCAGCAGTTCCACCGGGACAATAAACATTCAGTACTTC
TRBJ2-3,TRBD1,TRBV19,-,CASSSTGGTDTQYF,TGTGCCAGTAGTTCGACAGGGGGCACAGATACGCAGTATTTT
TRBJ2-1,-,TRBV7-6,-,CASSLGPPARHEQFF,TGTGCCAGCAGCTTAGGCCCCCCCGCGAGGCATGAGCAGTTCTTC
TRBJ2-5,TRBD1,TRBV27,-,CASSLDRGRETQYF,TGTGCCAGCAGTTTGGACAGGGGTCGGGAGACCCAGTACTTC
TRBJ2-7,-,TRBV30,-,CAWSPRGYEQYF,TGTGCCTGGAGTCCGCGGGGCTACGAGCAGTACTTC
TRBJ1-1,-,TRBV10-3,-,CAISESGPNTEAFF,TGTGCCATCAGTGAGTCGGGCCCGAACACTGAAGCTTTCTTT
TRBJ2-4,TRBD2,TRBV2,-,CASSLEGPPVAGFGSKNIQYF,TGTGCCAGCTCGCTAGAAGGACCACCCGTAGCGGGATTTGGATCCAAAAACATTCAGTACTTC
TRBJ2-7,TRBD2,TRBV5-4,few,CASSLMRLAGGGEQYF,TGTGCCAGCAGCTTAATGAGACTAGCGGGAGGCGGAGAGCAGTACTTC
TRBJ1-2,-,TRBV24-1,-,CATSGVGDYGYTF,TGTGCCACCAGTGGGGTCGGGGACTATGGCTACACCTTC
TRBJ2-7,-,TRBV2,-,CASSEFNEQYF,TGTGCCAGCAGTGAATTCAACGAGCAGTACTTC
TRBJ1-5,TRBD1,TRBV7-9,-,CASAGTGGQPQHF,TGTGCCAGTGCCGGGACAGGAGGTCAGCCCCAGCATTTT
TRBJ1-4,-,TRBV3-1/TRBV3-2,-,CASSQVGRGIEKLFF,TGTGCCAGCAGCCAAGTTGGCAGAGGGATCGAAAAACTGTTTTTT
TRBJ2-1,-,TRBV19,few,CASNLDSSSYNEQFF,TGTGCCAGTAACCTAGACAGTAGCTCCTACAATGAGCAGTTCTTC
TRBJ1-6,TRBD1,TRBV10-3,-,CAIGGQGNSPLHF,TGTGCCATCGGCGGACAGGGGAATTCACCCCTCCACTTT
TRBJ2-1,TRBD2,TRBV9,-,CASSVGLAGLGEQFF,TGTGCCAGCAGCGTAGGACTAGCGGGTCTCGGTGAGCAGTTCTTC
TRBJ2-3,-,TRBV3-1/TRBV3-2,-,CASSRVGRAGTDTQYF,TGTGCCAGCAGCCGTGTCGGGCGGGCGGGCACAGATACGCAGTATTTT
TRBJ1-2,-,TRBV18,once,CASSPPAGPNGYTF,TGTGCCAGCTCACCACCGGCAGGGCCAAATGGCTACACCTTC
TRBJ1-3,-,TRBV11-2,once,CASSLGASGNTIYF,TGTGCCAGCAGCTTGGGGGCCTCTGGAAACACCATATATTTT
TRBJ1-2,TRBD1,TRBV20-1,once,CSAGTGYGYTF,TGCAGTGCTGGGACAGGGTATGGCTACACCTTC
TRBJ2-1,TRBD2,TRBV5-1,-,CASSLGTSGRASDEQFF,TGCGCCAGCAGCTTGGGGACTAGCGGGAGGGCCTCGGATGAGCAGTTCTTC
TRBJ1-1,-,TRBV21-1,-,CASSKWGQGRGTEAFF,TGTGCCAGCAGCAAATGGGGACAGGGTCGTGGGACTGAAGCTTTCTTT
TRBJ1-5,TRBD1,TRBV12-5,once,CASGLGTGSQPQHF,TGTGCTAGTGGTTTAGGGACAGGCAGTCAGCCCCAGCATTTT
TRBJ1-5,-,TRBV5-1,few,CASSLSGGNQPQHF,TGCGCCAGCAGCTTGTCAGGGGGCAATCAGCCCCAGCATTTT
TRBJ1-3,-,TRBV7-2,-,CASSISGGRAIYF,TGTGCCAGCAGTATAAGCGGGGGAAGGGCCATATATTTT
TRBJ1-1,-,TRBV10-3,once,CAIGSGVNTEAFF,TGTGCCATCGGGTCGGGTGTGAACACTGAAGCTTTCTTT
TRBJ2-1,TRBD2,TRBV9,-,CASSVGSGREQFF,TGTGCCAGCAGCGTAGGTAGCGGGCGTGAGCAGTTCTTC
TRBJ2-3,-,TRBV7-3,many,CASSLGSMTGADTQYF,TGTGCCAGCAGCTTAGGGAGCATGACGGGGGCAGATACGCAGTATTTT
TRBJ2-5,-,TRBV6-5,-,CASRRQPQETQYF,TGTGCCAGCAGAAGACAGCCCCAGGAGACCCAGTACTTC
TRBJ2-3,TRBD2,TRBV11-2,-,CASRTGLAVTDTQYF,TGTGCCAGCAGGACGGGACTAGCGGTCACAGATACGCAGTATTTT
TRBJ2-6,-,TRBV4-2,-,CASSQVLASGANVLTF,TGTGCCAGCAGCCAAGTTTTGGCTTCTGGGGCCAACGTCCTGACTTTC
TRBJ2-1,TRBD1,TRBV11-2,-,CASSLQGTYEQFF,TGTGCCAGCAGCCTACAGGGGACCTATGAGCAGTTCTTC
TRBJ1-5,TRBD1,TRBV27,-,CASRPGQAVWPQHF,TGTGCCAGCAGACCGGGACAGGCTGTATGGCCCCAGCATTTT
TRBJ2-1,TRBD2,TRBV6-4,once,CASSDWLAGPYNEQFF,TGTGCCAGCAGTGATTGGCTAGCGGGACCCTACAATGAGCAGTTCTTC
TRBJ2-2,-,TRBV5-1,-,CASRNELGPGELFF,TGCGCCAGCCGAAACGAGTTGGGGCCTGGGGAGCTGTTTTTT
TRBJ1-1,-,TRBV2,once,CASSDGVGDTEAFF,TGTGCCAGCAGTGACGGGGTCGGGGATACTGAAGCTTTCTTT
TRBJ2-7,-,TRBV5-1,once,CASSRAPKTAGVYEQYF,TGCGCCAGCAGCCGTGCCCCGAAAACGGCGGGTGTGTACGAGCAGTACTTC
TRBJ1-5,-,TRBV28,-,CASTPPGGNQPQHF,TGTGCCAGCACCCCCCCCGGGGGCAATCAGCCCCAGCATTTT
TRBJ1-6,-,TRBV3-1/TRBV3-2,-,CASSHGGSGNSPLHF,TGTGCCAGCAGCCATGGGGGGTCTGGGAATTCACCCCTCCACTTT
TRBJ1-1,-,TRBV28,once,CASGGSTEAFF,TGTGCCAGTGGCGGGAGCACTGAAGCTTTCTTT
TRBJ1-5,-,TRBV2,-,CASSPQGYSNQPQHF,TGTGCCAGCAGTCCACAGGGTTATAGCAATCAGCCCCAGCATTTT
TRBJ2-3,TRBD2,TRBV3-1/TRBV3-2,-,CASRGTSGGLDTQYF,TGTGCCAGCAGGGGGACTAGCGGGGGGCTAGATACGCAGTATTTT
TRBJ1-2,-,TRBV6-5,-,CASSFDGGDYGYTF,TGTGCCAGCAGTTTCGATGGGGGGGACTATGGCTACACCTTC
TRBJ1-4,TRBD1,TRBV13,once,CASSSRTGANEKLFF,TGTGCCAGCAGCTCCAGGACAGGGGCTAATGAAAAACTGTTTTTT
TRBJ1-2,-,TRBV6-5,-,CASSYSPGAGYGYTF,TGTGCCAGCAGTTACTCGCCAGGGGCAGGCTATGGCTACACCTTC
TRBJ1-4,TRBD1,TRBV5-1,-,CASSQGGVSEKLFF,TGCGCCAGCAGCCAGGGGGGTGTGAGCGAAAAACTGTTTTTT
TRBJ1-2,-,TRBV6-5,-,CAARGYGYTF,TGTGCCGCTCGGGGCTATGGCTACACCTTC
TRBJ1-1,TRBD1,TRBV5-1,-,CASSSDRVGTEAFF,TGCGCCAGCAGCTCGGACAGGGTGGGCACTGAAGCTTTCTTT
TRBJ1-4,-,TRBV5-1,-,CASSLEAGANEKLFF,TGCGCCAGCAGCTTGGAGGCAGGCGCTAATGAAAAACTGTTTTTT
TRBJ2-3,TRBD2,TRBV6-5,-,CASRPRGGTDTQYF,TGTGCCAGCAGGCCCCGGGGGGGCACAGATACGCAGTATTTT